Detailed here is one T cell receptor beta chain. This clonotype has a single count. There is no known antigen for this receptor. No much larger clone is present one base from it, and per-base qualities are unavailable. A single read makes a weak case. The data originate from a study of CD8 T cells in Susac syndrome (dated by TCRdb to about 2019). Study-level background: Of the Susac syndrome patients who were sequenced, under ten were in clinical remission while 5 or 6 had clinically active disease. The study used repertoire sequencing to test whether antigen drove CD8+ T cell activation and differentiation in Susac syndrome. At the time of blood withdrawal, Susac syndrome patients were either therapy-naive, taking corticosteroids (with some also receiving IVIg), or on IVIg alone. Here is what the overall study found, with its caveats: The study acknowledged that relatively few individuals were included in the TCR sequencing and HLA analysis. In patients with Susac syndrome, the CD4+ T cell repertoire showed no detectable clonal expansion.

The germline V gene yields KGHSH for CDR1 and LQKENI for CDR2. V is trimmed back by 3 bases and J by 4 bases, and the junction contains 4 bases that no gene match accounts for. Its CDR3 holds 15 amino acids, cysteine through phenylalanine. Only the CDR3 region is kept as DNA, spanning 45 bases read in frame from base 1. RNA was extracted with the RNeasy kit and 0.5 to 1 ug was reverse transcribed using random hexamers. TCR beta CDR3 regions were amplified with the immunoSEQ multiplex PCR assay covering 54 Vbeta and 13 Jbeta segments. PCR amplification bias was corrected using a synthetic template baseline for primer optimization and computational correction. In the original analysis: Reads were annotated to V, D and J genes per IMGT and analyzed with immunoSEQ Analyzer, keeping only productive sequences. Clonality was calculated as one minus the Shannon entropy normalized by log2 of the number of productive unique sequences. For each patient and control, public and private clones were evaluated within the 100 most prevalent clones. Susac-specific clones were defined as absent from healthy and MS cohorts, over a thousand published viral clones and other ImmuneACCESS disease sequences. Through fastp at Q25 and MiXCR, TCRdb rebuilt clones from the public reads, retaining in-frame beta chains. Every CDR3 protein is listed once, alongside the most common genes and DNA of its rows. TCRdb assigned the V and J calls; the authors' analysis was not used. The sample table contains approximately 150,000 distinct CDR3 sequences; only one count was recorded for 90% to 97% of them. Clones ranked in the top ten supply about 0.08% of the sample.

Peripheral blood CD8+ and CD4+ T cells from healthy donors, Susac syndrome patients and multiple sclerosis patients were profiled using high-throughput TCR beta sequencing. Susac syndrome patients met recently defined diagnostic criteria for definite or probable disease. Bulk CD8+ and CD4+ T cells were purified by magnetic negative isolation, whereas CD8+ TEMRA cells were enriched by FACS. Blood was drawn into EDTA tubes, processed within 24 hours, and PBMCs were isolated by density gradient centrifugation. PBMCs destined for TCR sequencing were cryopreserved in liquid nitrogen and later thawed in a 37 °C water bath. Purity of sorted or isolated CD4+, CD8+ and CD8+ TEMRA cells was at least 90%.

Sequencing was carried out using CD4+ T cells from PBMCs. Rearrangement joined TRBV18 to TRBJ2-1; TRBD2 aligns with 9 central bases. The sequence was collected from a human donor with Susac syndrome. This receptor carries the CDR3 CASSPSGSAYNEQFF. The DNA reads TGTGCCAGCTCACCTAGCGGGAGCGCGTACAATGAGCAGTTCTTC.